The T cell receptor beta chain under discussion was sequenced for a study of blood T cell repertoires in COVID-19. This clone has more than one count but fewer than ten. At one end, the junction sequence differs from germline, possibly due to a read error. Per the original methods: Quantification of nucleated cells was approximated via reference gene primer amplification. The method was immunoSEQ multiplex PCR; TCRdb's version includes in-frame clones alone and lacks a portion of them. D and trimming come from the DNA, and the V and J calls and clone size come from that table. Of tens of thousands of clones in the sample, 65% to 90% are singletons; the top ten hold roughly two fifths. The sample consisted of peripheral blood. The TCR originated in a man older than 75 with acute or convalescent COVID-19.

The CDR3: CASSLAGTGTYNEQFF. The CDR3 nucleotides are TGTGCTAGCAGCTTAGCCGGGACAGGCACCTACAATGAGCAGTTCTTC. The rearrangement links TRBV7-7 to TRBJ2-1; TRBD1 aligns across 8 bases. The germline gives CDR1 SSHAT, CDR2 FNYEAQ (reference sequence). This CDR3 has 16 amino acids. The full variable domain, in which reference TRBV7-7 and TRBJ2-1 provide the parts outside the CDR3, is GAGVSQSPRYKVTKRGQDVTLRCDPISSHATLYWYQQALGQGPEFLTYFNYEAQPDKSGLPSDRFSAERPEGSISTLTIQRTEQRDSAMYRCASSLAGTGTYNEQFFGPGTRLTVL.